This TCR beta chain was retrieved from a study of cytomegalovirus exposure and HLA in healthy donors. Germline assignment: CDR1 MNHEY and CDR2 SMNVEV (reference sequence). The CDR3 covers 13 residues. V was clipped by 2 bases and J by 7 bases, with 9 bases between them. PCR amplification relied on 60 Vbeta primers (plus 13 Jbeta primers). Only in-frame clones appear in the TCRdb table, and some are missing; sequencing was by immunoSEQ multiplex PCR. The table includes approximately 190,000 clones, roughly 84% detected once. The TCR comes from a boy younger than 18 in good health and CMV-seronegative. What was sequenced was PBMCs. The chain carries TRBV27 and TRBJ2-1; D call uncertain. The CDR3, as DNA: TGTGCCAGCAGTTTAGGCAGTTTTAATGAGCAGTTCTTC. It codes for CASSLGSFNEQFF.